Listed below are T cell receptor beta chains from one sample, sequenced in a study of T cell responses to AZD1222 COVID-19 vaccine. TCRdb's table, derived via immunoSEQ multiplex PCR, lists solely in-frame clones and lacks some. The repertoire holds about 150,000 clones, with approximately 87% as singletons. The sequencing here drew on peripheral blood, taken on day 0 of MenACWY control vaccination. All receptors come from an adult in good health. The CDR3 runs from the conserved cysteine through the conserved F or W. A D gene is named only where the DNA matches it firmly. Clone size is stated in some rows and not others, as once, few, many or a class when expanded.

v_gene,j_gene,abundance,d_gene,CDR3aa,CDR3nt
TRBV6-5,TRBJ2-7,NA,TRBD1,CASRPPGQGAYEQYF,TGTGCCAGTCGACCCCCGGGACAGGGGGCCTACGAGCAGTACTTC
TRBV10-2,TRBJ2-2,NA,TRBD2,CARCGGDGELFF,TGCGCCCGCTGCGGGGGGGACGGGGAGCTGTTTTTT
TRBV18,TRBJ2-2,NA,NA,CASSGQNTGELFF,TGTGCCAGCTCAGGACAGAACACCGGGGAGCTGTTTTTT
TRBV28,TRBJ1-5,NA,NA,CASSFSRRRSNQPQHF,TGTGCCAGCAGTTTTTCTAGGAGACGGAGCAATCAGCCCCAGCATTTT
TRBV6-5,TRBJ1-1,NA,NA,CASSLRGTEAFF,TGTGCCAGCAGCCTGCGGGGAACTGAAGCTTTCTTT
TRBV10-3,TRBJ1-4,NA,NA,CAISDQTWSTGEKLFF,TGTGCCATCAGTGATCAGACCTGGTCGACCGGTGAAAAACTGTTTTTT
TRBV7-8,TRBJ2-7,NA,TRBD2,CASSLRVGSSGSGKQYF,TGTGCCAGCAGCTTAAGGGTGGGGTCTAGCGGGTCGGGGAAGCAGTACTTC
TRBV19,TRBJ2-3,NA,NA,CASSIVSDTQYF,TGTGCCAGTAGTATTGTGTCAGATACGCAGTATTTT
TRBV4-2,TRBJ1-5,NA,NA,CASSQTGADYSNQPQHF,TGTGCCAGCAGCCAAACCGGGGCAGACTATAGCAATCAGCCCCAGCATTTT
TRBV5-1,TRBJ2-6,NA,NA,CASSLSSSSGANVLTF,TGCGCCAGCAGCTTGAGCAGCAGCTCTGGGGCCAACGTCCTGACTTTC
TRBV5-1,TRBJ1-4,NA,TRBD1,CASSLGATGGNEKLFF,TGCGCCAGCAGCTTGGGGGCAACAGGGGGCAATGAAAAACTGTTTTTT
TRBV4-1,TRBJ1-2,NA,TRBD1,CASSQTPGGADGYTF,TGCGCCAGCAGCCAGACCCCAGGGGGCGCGGATGGCTACACCTTC
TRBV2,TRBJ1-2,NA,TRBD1,CASSEINRQPEGAF,TGTGCCAGCAGTGAAATAAACCGGCAGCCCGAGGGGGCATTC
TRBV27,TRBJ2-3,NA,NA,CASSLPTRGSTDTQYF,TGTGCCAGCAGTTTACCAACTAGGGGAAGCACAGATACGCAGTATTTT
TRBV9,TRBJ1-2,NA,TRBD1,CASSATGGRGYGYTF,TGTGCCAGCAGCGCCACAGGGGGCAGGGGCTATGGCTACACCTTC
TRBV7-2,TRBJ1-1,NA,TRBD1,CAGKGQLNTEAFF,TGTGCCGGAAAGGGACAGTTGAACACTGAAGCTTTCTTT
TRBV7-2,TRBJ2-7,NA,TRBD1,CASSLDRGRSYEQYF,TGTGCCAGCAGCTTAGACAGGGGACGCTCCTACGAGCAGTACTTC
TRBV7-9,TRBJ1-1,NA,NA,CASSPTDTEAFF,TGTGCCAGCAGCCCAACTGACACTGAAGCTTTCTTT
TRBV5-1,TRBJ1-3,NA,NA,CASSLTARAGNTIYF,TGCGCCAGCAGCTTGACCGCCAGAGCTGGAAACACCATATATTTT
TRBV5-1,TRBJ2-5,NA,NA,CASSFEQETQYF,TGCGCCAGCAGCTTTGAGCAAGAGACCCAGTACTTC
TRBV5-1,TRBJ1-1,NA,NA,CASSFTWDTEAFF,TGCGCCAGCAGCTTTACATGGGACACTGAAGCTTTCTTT
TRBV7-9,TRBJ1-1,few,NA,CASSLEYMNTEAFF,TGTGCCAGCAGCTTAGAATATATGAACACTGAAGCTTTCTTT
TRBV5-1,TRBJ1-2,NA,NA,CASSLGRAPPTYTF,TGCGCCAGCAGCTTGGGCAGGGCCCCACCTACCTACACCTTC
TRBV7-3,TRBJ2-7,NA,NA,CASSLWALRQGGVYEQYF,TGTGCCAGCAGCTTATGGGCCCTCCGGCAGGGAGGTGTCTACGAGCAGTACTTC
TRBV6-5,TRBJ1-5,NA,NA,CASSIRGNQPQHF,TGTGCCAGCAGTATCAGGGGCAATCAGCCCCAGCATTTT
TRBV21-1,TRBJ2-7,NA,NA,CASSKEAASGYHYEQYF,TGTGCCAGCAGCAAAGAGGCGGCTAGCGGATACCACTACGAGCAGTACTTC
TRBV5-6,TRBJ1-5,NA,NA,CASSLGNGNSQPQHF,TGTGCCAGCAGCTTGGGCAATGGGAATAGTCAGCCCCAGCATTTT
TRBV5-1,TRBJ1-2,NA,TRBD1,CASSGRQGPYDDGYTF,TGCGCCAGCAGCGGAAGACAGGGACCCTATGATGATGGCTACACCTTC
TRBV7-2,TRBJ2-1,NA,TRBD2,CASSLRLAGYENEQFF,TGTGCCAGCAGCTTGAGACTAGCGGGATATGAGAATGAGCAGTTCTTC
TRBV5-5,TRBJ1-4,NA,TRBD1,CASSPWGQGVTNEKLFF,TGTGCCAGCAGCCCGTGGGGACAGGGGGTGACTAATGAAAAACTGTTTTTT
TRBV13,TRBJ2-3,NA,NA,CASSSSTEGASTDTQYF,TGTGCCAGCAGCTCCTCCACAGAGGGAGCTAGCACAGATACGCAGTATTTT
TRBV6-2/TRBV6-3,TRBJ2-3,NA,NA,CASSHLGTGGPDTQYF,TGTGCCAGCAGTCACCTGGGGACTGGGGGCCCAGATACGCAGTATTTT
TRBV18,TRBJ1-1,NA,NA,CASSPGGVTEAFF,TGTGCCAGCTCACCGGGGGGGGTAACTGAAGCTTTCTTT
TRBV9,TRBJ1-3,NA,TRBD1,CASSVKGQAYSGNTIYF,TGTGCCAGCAGCGTTAAGGGACAGGCCTACTCTGGAAACACCATATATTTT
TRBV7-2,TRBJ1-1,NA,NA,CASSRQRNTEAFF,TGTGCCAGCAGTAGACAGAGGAACACTGAAGCTTTCTTT
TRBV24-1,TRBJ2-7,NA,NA,CATSGRASYEQYF,TGTGCCACCAGTGGACGTGCTAGCTACGAGCAGTACTTC
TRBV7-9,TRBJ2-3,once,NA,CASSSTARQVSTDTQYF,TGTGCCAGCAGCTCTACCGCCCGACAGGTTAGCACAGATACGCAGTATTTT
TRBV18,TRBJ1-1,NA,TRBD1,CASSPIPTGGKNTEAFF,TGTGCCAGCTCACCCATACCGACAGGGGGCAAGAACACTGAAGCTTTCTTT
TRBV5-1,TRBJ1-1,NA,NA,CASSGAGTLIEAFF,TGCGCCAGCAGCGGGGCCGGGACGTTAATTGAAGCTTTCTTT
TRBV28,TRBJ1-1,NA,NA,CASSRGGAGTEAFF,TGTGCCAGCAGCCGGGGGGGGGCAGGCACTGAAGCTTTCTTT
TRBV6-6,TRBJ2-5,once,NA,CASSLEGRGAQYF,TGTGCCAGCAGTCTAGAGGGGCGAGGGGCCCAGTACTTC
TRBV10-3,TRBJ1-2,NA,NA,CAISELGLKSYTF,TGTGCCATCAGTGAGCTAGGACTTAAGAGCTACACCTTC
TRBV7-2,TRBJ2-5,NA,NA,CASSLLETQYF,TGTGCCAGCAGCTTATTAGAGACCCAGTACTTC
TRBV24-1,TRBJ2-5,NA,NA,CATSDIETQYF,TGTGCCACCAGTGATATAGAGACCCAGTACTTC
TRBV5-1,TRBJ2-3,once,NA,CASSRGQLTSTDTQYF,TGCGCCAGCAGCCGCGGACAGTTAACGAGCACAGATACGCAGTATTTT